The rows below give T cell receptor beta chains drawn from one sample of a study of a mutant IDH1 vaccine in newly diagnosed glioma. Antigens for these TCRs are unknown. Some clones are missing from TCRdb's copy, which holds only in-frame ones; the method was immunoSEQ multiplex PCR. The sample records tens of thousands of clones, more than 85% being singletons. Sequencing used PBMCs, obtained from a glioma patient whose treatment included an IDH1 peptide vaccine. All receptors come from a man aged 50-60 years with glioma. CDR3s include the opening cysteine and the closing phenylalanine or tryptophan. The order of the fields is V gene, J gene, clone size, CDR3 protein. Clone size, where shown, is once, few, many, or a class for clones that have expanded.

>TRBV14|TRBJ1-2|-
CASSPSRQTYGYTF
>TRBV7-9|TRBJ1-2|-
CASSPIQGADYYGYTF
>TRBV10-3|TRBJ2-7|-
CAISVGLGRPYEQYF
>TRBV27|TRBJ2-5|-
CASSVAGGTETQYF
>TRBV10-1|TRBJ2-3|-
CASSEVWADTQYF
>TRBV14|TRBJ1-2|few
CASSYRGAYGYTF
>TRBV29-1|TRBJ1-5|-
CSVAPTAFNQPQHF
>TRBV11-2|TRBJ2-5|-
CASGSRVETQYF
>TRBV27|TRBJ2-7|-
CASSLEGRGEQYF
>TRBV7-9|TRBJ1-2|-
CASSLSGFRARTYGYTF
>TRBV5-4|TRBJ1-1|-
CASSSRGREWDTEAFF
>TRBV7-9|TRBJ2-5|-
CASSLVQLAVETQYF
>TRBV10-3|TRBJ1-5|once
CAISDGQGASNQPQHF
>TRBV7-2|TRBJ1-4|-
CASSRQGKLFF
>TRBV29-1|TRBJ2-1|-
CSVEEQGRSLSNEQFF
>TRBV2|TRBJ1-5|-
CASSGYRVQPQHF
>TRBV7-6|TRBJ2-5|-
CASSSTQSFQETQYF
>TRBV5-1|TRBJ2-7|-
CASSLAIGQGAWYF
>TRBV29-1|TRBJ2-3|-
CSARTSGGTDTQYF
>TRBV27|TRBJ1-1|-
CASSYSADTEAFF
>TRBV4-1|TRBJ2-7|-
CASSQLLGGSYEQYF
>TRBV2|TRBJ1-1|once
CASTSEGGFLNTEAFF
>TRBV30|TRBJ2-3|-
CAWRRGPAGDTQYF
>TRBV29-1|TRBJ2-7|-
CSVGLHRSAEQYF
>TRBV6-1|TRBJ2-1|-
CASSEGTGGMYEQFF
>TRBV7-6|TRBJ2-7|-
CASSLRTSGTGGGEQYF
>TRBV5-1|TRBJ2-2|-
CASSLDRANAGELFF
>TRBV11-3|TRBJ1-2|-
CASSLWRYGYTF
>TRBV10-3|TRBJ2-7|-
CAISESMDASYEQYF
>TRBV7-9|TRBJ2-7|-
CASSLGDRAKQYF
>TRBV28|TRBJ2-1|-
CASSDLAGVSEQFF
>TRBV28|TRBJ1-5|-
CASSLWGNSNQPQHF
>TRBV4-3|TRBJ2-1|once
CASSQGGGVGNEQFF
>TRBV29-1|TRBJ1-2|-
CSVFSPPGLSGYTF
>TRBV7-9|TRBJ1-1|-
CASSLEGNTEAFF
>TRBV11-2|TRBJ2-3|-
CASSSTLTGAGPDTQYF
>TRBV28|TRBJ2-7|-
CASTRGPSLVHEQYF
>TRBV28|TRBJ1-2|-
CASSFQVEGVRTF
>TRBV30|TRBJ1-1|few
CAWRGEQNTEAFF
>TRBV5-1|TRBJ1-2|-
CASSLGTGNRGYTF